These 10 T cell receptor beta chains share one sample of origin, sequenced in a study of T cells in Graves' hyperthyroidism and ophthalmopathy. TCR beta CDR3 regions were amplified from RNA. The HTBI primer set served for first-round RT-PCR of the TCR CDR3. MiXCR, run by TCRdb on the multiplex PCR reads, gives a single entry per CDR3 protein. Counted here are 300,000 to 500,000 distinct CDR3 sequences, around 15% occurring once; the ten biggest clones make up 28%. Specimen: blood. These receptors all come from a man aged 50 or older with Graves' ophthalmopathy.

The CDR3 DNA sequence: TGTGCCACCAGTAACAGGGCCAATGAGCAGTTCTTC. Amino acid sequence: CATSNRANEQFF. The chain joins TRBV24-1 to TRBJ2-1; D may be TRBD1 (6 bases). The CDR3 length is 12 residues. Germline V gives CDR1 KGHDR, CDR2 SFDVKD. V was trimmed by 6 bases and J by 6 bases, leaving 8 bases between them.

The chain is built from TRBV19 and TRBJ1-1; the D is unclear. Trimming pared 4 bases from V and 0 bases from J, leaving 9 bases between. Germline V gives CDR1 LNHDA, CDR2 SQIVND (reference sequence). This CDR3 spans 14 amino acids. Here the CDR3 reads CASSSSIMNTEAFF. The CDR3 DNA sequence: TGTGCCAGTAGTAGTTCCATTATGAACACTGAAGCTTTCTTT.

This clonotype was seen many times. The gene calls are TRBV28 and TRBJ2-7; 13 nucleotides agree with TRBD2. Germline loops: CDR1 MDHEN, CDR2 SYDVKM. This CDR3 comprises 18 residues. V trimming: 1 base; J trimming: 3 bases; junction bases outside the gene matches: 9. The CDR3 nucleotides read TGTGCCAGCAGTTTATTTCAAAGGACTAGCGGGAGTAACTACGAGCAGTACTTC. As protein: CASSLFQRTSGSNYEQYF.

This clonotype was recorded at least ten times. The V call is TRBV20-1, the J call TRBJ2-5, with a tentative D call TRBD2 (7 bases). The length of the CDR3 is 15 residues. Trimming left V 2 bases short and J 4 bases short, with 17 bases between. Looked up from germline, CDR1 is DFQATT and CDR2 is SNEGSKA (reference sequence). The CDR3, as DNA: TGCAGTGCTAGAATGGCTAGCGGAGGGGGAGAGACCCAGTACTTC. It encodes CSARMASGGGETQYF.

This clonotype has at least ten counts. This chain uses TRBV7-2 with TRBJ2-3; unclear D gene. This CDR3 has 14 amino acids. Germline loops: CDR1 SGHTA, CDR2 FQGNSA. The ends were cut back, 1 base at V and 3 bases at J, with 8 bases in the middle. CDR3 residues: CASSLEARTDTQYF. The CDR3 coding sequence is TGTGCCAGCAGCTTAGAAGCTAGGACAGATACGCAGTATTTT.

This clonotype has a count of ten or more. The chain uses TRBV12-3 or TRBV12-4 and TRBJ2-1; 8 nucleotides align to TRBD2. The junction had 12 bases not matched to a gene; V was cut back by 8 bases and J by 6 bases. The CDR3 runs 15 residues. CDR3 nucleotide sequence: TGTGCCAGCTCCCCGAAAGTAGCGGGAACCAATGAGCAGTTCTTC. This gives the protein CASSPKVAGTNEQFF.

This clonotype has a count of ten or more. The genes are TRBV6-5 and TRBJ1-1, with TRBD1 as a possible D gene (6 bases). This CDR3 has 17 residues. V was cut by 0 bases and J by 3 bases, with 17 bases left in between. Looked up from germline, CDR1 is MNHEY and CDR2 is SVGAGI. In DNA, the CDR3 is TGTGCCAGCAGTTACTCGAATACCGGGACATGGGACACTGAAGCTTTCTTT. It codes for CASSYSNTGTWDTEAFF.

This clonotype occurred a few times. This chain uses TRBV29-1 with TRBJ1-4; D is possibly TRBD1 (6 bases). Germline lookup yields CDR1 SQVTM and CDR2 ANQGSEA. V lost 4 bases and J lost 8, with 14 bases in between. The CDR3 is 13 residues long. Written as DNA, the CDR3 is TGCAGCGTTGGGGGGGGCGCTTGGGAAAAACTGTTTTTT. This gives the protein CSVGGGAWEKLFF.

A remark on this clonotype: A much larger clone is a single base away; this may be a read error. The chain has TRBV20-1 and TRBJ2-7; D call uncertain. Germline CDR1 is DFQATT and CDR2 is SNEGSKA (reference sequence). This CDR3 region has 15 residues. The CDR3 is CSARDERRQSYGQYF. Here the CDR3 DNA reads TGCAGTGCTAGAGATGAACGACGGCAGTCCTACGGGCAGTACTTC.

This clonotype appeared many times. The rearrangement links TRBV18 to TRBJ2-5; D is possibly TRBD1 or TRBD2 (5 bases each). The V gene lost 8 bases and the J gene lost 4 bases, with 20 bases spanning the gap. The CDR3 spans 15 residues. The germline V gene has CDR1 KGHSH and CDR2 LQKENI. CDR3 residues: CASATGTDGGETQYF. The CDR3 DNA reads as TGTGCCAGCGCAACCGGGACGGATGGGGGAGAGACCCAGTACTTC.